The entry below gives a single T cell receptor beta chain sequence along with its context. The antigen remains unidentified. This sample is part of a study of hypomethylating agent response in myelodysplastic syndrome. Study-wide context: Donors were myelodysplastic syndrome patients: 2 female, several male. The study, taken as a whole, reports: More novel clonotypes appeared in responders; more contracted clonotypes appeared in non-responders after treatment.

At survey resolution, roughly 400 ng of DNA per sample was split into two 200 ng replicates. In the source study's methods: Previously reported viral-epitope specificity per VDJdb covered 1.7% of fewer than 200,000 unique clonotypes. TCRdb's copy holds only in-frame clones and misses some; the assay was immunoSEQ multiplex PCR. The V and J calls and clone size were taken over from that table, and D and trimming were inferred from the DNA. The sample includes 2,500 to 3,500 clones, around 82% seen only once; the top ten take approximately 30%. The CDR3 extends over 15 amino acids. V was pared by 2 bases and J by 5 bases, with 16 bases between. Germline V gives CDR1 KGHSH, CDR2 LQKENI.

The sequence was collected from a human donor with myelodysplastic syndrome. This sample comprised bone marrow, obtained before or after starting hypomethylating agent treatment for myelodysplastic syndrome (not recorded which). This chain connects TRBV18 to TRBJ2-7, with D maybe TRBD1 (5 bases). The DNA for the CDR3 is TGTGCCAGCTCACCATGGGCTGGGGCCGAGGACGAGCAGTACTTC. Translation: CASSPWAGAEDEQYF.